This TCR beta chain was identified during a study of OX40 agonist ivuxolimab in advanced cancers. Study-wide results and limits: On average, CD8+ T cells showed a greater number of expanded clones than CD4+. Both blood CD4+ and CD8+ T cells showed clonal growth by week 6 at 0.1 to 3.0 mg/kg.

Sequencing was performed with immunoSEQ multiplex PCR; in TCRdb, only in-frame clones are kept and a portion is missing. The table includes more than 40,000 clones, 88% detected once. This clone appeared a few times. Its target is unknown. Trimming took 3 bases from V and 0 from J, leaving 15 bases between them. There are 16 residues in the CDR3. CDR1 and CDR2 from the germline V gene are MNHEY and SMNVEV (reference sequence). Autoimmune disease history or systemic immunosuppression led to patients being barred. The genes are TRBV27 and TRBJ2-7; possible D gene TRBD1, 6 bases. The sequencing here drew on CD4+ or CD8+ T cells sorted from blood, taken in a trial of the OX40 agonist ivuxolimab. The source of this sequence is an adult with an advanced solid tumor such as melanoma, head and neck, liver or kidney cancer. The CDR3 is CASSFGTSKSSYEQYF. The CDR3 DNA follows: TGTGCCAGCAGTTTCGGGACATCGAAGAGCTCCTACGAGCAGTACTTC.